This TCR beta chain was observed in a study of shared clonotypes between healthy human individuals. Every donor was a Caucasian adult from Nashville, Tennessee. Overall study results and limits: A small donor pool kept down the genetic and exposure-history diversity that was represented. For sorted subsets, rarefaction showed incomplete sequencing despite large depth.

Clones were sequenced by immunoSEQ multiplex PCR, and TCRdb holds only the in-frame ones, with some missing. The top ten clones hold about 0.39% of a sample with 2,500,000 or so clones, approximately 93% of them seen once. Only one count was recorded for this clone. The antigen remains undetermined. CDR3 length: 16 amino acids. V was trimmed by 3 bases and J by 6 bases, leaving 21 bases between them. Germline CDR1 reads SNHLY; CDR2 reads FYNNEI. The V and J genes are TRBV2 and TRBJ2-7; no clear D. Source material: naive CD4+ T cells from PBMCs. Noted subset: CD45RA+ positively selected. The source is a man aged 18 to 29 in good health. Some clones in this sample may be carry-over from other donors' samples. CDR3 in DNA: TGTGCCAGCAGTGAGCTTCCAGGCCTAGGAAAAGTCGAGCAGTACTTC. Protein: CASSELPGLGKVEQYF.